This T cell receptor (beta chain) was sequenced in a study of cytomegalovirus exposure and HLA in healthy donors. The V gene lost 2 bases and the J gene lost 4 bases, with 14 bases spanning the gap. Germline loops: CDR1 MNHEY, CDR2 SVGAGI. This CDR3 has 15 residues. The PCR ran on 60 Vbeta and 13 Jbeta primers. TCRdb's table, derived via immunoSEQ multiplex PCR, lists solely in-frame clones and lacks some. The sample lists 65,000 to 90,000 clones, around 79% seen once, with 2.5% in the top ten. Study observations and caveats: Usually a TCR sequence was rare, but some public TCRs were found in many donors. Follow-up analysis later connected one missense variant in DCLRE1C with trimming of TCR beta V- and J-genes. Accounts indicate the classifier identified cytomegalovirus status with strong specificity and sensitivity. Earlier analysis found most TCR beta V segments productive about 87% or about 30% of the time.

This clone was observed a few times. Antigen specificity is unknown. This sequence originates from a man younger than 45 in good health and CMV-seronegative. What was sequenced was PBMCs. The V gene is TRBV6-5, the J gene TRBJ1-1; TRBD1 is a possible D gene (5 bases). The CDR3 coding sequence is TGTGCCAGCAGTTACGGGCAGGGCGTAAGCACTGAAGCTTTCTTT. This codes for CASSYGQGVSTEAFF.